The entry below describes one T cell receptor beta chain. Its recognized antigen is unknown. Base qualities were left out, and no much larger clone turns up one base away. This sample was included in a study of CD8 T cells in Susac syndrome (dated by TCRdb to the late 2010s). In the study overall: Repertoire sequencing was used to test whether CD8+ T cell activation and differentiation in Susac syndrome was antigen driven. Summary of the overall study and its limitations: The number of individuals in the TCR sequencing and HLA analysis was acknowledged as relatively small.

Peripheral blood CD8+ and CD4+ T cells from healthy donors, Susac syndrome patients and multiple sclerosis patients were profiled using high-throughput TCR beta sequencing. The healthy donors served as controls matched for age and sex. Bulk CD8+ and CD4+ T cells were purified magnetically by negative isolation, whereas CD8+ TEMRA cells were enriched by FACS. Blood was drawn into EDTA tubes, processed within 24 hours, and PBMCs were isolated by density gradient centrifugation. PBMCs intended for TCR sequencing were cryopreserved in liquid nitrogen and were subsequently thawed in a 37 degrees C water bath. The sorted or isolated CD4+, CD8+ and CD8+ TEMRA cells had a purity of 90% or higher. RNA was extracted using the RNeasy kit, and roughly 0.5 to 1 microgram was reverse transcribed with random hexamers. TCR beta CDR3 regions were amplified with the immunoSEQ multiplex PCR assay covering 54 Vbeta and 13 Jbeta segments. To correct PCR amplification bias, a synthetic template baseline was used for both primer optimization and computational correction. Under the source paper's analysis protocol: Reads were annotated to V, D and J genes per IMGT and analyzed with immunoSEQ Analyzer, keeping only productive sequences. To calculate clonality, Shannon entropy was normalized by log2 of the number of productive unique sequences and then subtracted from one. Public and private clones were assessed among the 100 most prevalent clones of each patient and control. Susac-specific clones were defined as absent from healthy and MS cohorts, around 980 published viral clones and other ImmuneACCESS disease sequences. TCRdb's own reprocessing of the public reads used fastp at Q25 and MiXCR and kept productive beta chains. Identical CDR3 proteins give one entry, which carries the most common genes and DNA. TCRdb's processing, not the study's, gives the V and J calls here. In this sample the table shows about 200,000 distinct CDR3 sequences, roughly 94% of which occur a single time. The ten top clones hold about 0.1% of the sample.

From the cysteine up to the phenylalanine, the CDR3 has a length of 13 residues. The read is trimmed to its CDR3 DNA, 39 bases read in frame from base 1. V is trimmed back by 6 bases and J by 5 bases, and the junction contains 6 bases that no gene match accounts for. CDR1 ENHRY and CDR2 SYGVKD were looked up in the germline V gene. The rearranged segments are TRBV10-3 and TRBJ1-2; the junction holds 7 bases that match TRBD1. Sequenced: CD4+ T cells from PBMCs. The TCR comes from a human donor in good health. The DNA is TGTGCCATCAGCAGGGACAGTGGGTATGGCTACACCTTC. Its product reads: CAISRDSGYGYTF.